The next 9 T cell receptor beta chains were all read from a single sample in a study of memory CD4+ T cells and cytomegalovirus serostatus. The sort gate was single viable CD3+CD4+CD8-CD45RO+ cells for memory CD4+ T cells. The repertoire was sequenced with immunoSEQ multiplex PCR; TCRdb's copy has only in-frame clones and lacks some. The sample contains 46,000 or so clones, approximately 78% of which appear only once. The sequenced material came from memory CD4+ T cells from blood. These receptors were collected from an adult in good health and CMV-seronegative.

The V and J genes are TRBV30 and TRBJ1-2; the D gene is possibly TRBD1 (5 bases). CDR3 size: 14 residues. The germline V gene has CDR1 GTSNPN and CDR2 SVGIG (reference sequence). With 5 bases removed from V and 4 bases from J, the gap between germline ends came to 17 bases. CDR3 sequence (DNA): TGTGCCTGGGACAGTGAAACCGGCGGCTATGGCTACACCTTC. This codes for CAWDSETGGYGYTF.

CDR3: CASSIGGQGSGGELFF. The CDR3 DNA reads as TGTGCCAGTAGTATAGGAGGACAGGGATCTGGTGGGGAGCTGTTTTTT. The chain carries TRBV19 and TRBJ2-2; 8 bases match TRBD1. J lost 8 bases, V lost 1 base, and 9 bases had no gene match. Germline values: CDR1 LNHDA, CDR2 SQIVND (reference sequence). This CDR3 has 16 amino acids.

This clone occurred a few times. The CDR3 region is CASSQEGGTSEKLFF. The CDR3 bases are TGTGCCAGCAGCCAAGAGGGGGGAACGAGTGAAAAACTGTTTTTT. J is TRBJ1-4 and V is TRBV4-2; D is possibly TRBD1 (5 bases). The CDR3 covers 15 residues. Trimming pared 0 bases from V and 7 bases from J, leaving 12 bases between. CDR1 is LGHNA, CDR2 YNFKEQ, per germline.

This clone was observed a handful of times. This rearrangement joins TRBV5-1 to TRBJ1-1; D not resolved. Looked up from germline, CDR1 is SGHRS and CDR2 is YFSETQ. Trimming cost V 0 bases and J 5 bases, with 11 bases left between them. This CDR3 is 14 amino acids long. CDR3 DNA sequence: TGCGCCAGCAGCTTGGACCTAACGACGACTGAAGCTTTCTTT. Translating it yields CASSLDLTTTEAFF.

The V and J genes are TRBV9 and TRBJ2-3; D gene unclear. This CDR3 comprises 12 residues. Germline V gene sequence: CDR1 SGDLS, CDR2 YYNGEE. V was clipped by 2 bases and J by 4 bases, with 5 bases between them. The CDR3: CASSVGPDTQYF. CDR3 DNA sequence: TGTGCCAGCAGCGTCGGACCAGATACGCAGTATTTT.

J is TRBJ2-3 and V is TRBV5-8, with a weak D call TRBD1 (6 bases). The CDR3 is made up of 14 amino acids. Germline lookup yields CDR1 SGHTS and CDR2 YDEGEE. V lost 3 bases, J lost 2 bases, and 10 bases lay in between. The DNA for the CDR3 is TGTGCCAGCAGCTCAAGGACAGCCACAGATACGCAGTATTTT. Residues: CASSSRTATDTQYF.

The chain joins TRBV4-2 to TRBJ1-1; 8 bases are a match to TRBD1. The CDR3 has 15 amino acids. V dropped 0 bases and J dropped 4; count of bases not matched to a gene: 4. CDR1 LGHNA and CDR2 YNFKEQ come from the germline V gene. CDR3 coding DNA: TGTGCCAGCAGCCAAGATCTTGGGACAGGCACTGAAGCTTTCTTT. Its protein product is CASSQDLGTGTEAFF.

The chain employs TRBV4-3 and TRBJ1-1, with 8 bases fitting TRBD1. Germline assignment: CDR1 LGHNA and CDR2 YSLEER. The CDR3 has 13 amino acids. The V segment lost 0 bases and the J segment 11 bases; nucleotides outside the gene matches: 5. The CDR3 is CASSQDIRGRAFF. CDR3 in DNA: TGCGCCAGCAGCCAAGATATCAGGGGGCGGGCTTTCTTT.

V usage is TRBV6-6 and J usage is TRBJ2-5; either TRBD1 or TRBD2 may fit D (5 bases each). CDR1 and CDR2 from the germline V gene are MNHNY and SVGAGI (reference sequence). Trimming cost V 8 bases and J 9 bases, with 16 bases left between them. This CDR3 spans 12 amino acids. CDR3 coding DNA: TGTGCCAGCGAGGGGAATGATCGGGCCCAGTACTTC. It is translated as CASEGNDRAQYF.